What follows are 16 T cell receptor beta chains derived from one specimen sequenced in a study of OX40 agonist ivuxolimab in advanced cancers. Assay: immunoSEQ multiplex PCR; the TCRdb copy retains only in-frame clones and omits some. In the table there are about 100,000 clones, approximately 90% of which are singletons. The sample in question was CD4+ or CD8+ T cells sorted from blood, obtained in a trial of the OX40 agonist ivuxolimab. The receptor source for this set is an adult with an advanced solid tumor such as melanoma, head and neck, liver or kidney cancer.

The V call is TRBV4-1, the J call TRBJ2-3, with 10 nucleotides matching TRBD2. The V gene's germline CDR1 is MGHRA and CDR2 YSYEKL. V lost 2 bases and J lost 1; bases outside the gene matches: 3. This CDR3 has 16 residues. The CDR3 protein is CASSQFTSGGTDTQYF. The CDR3 bases are TGCGCCAGCAGCCAATTCACTAGCGGGGGCACAGATACGCAGTATTTT.

About this clone itself: A read error may account for a junction end that differs from germline. The gene calls are TRBV7-7 and TRBJ2-3, with TRBD2 identical over 9 bases. Germline CDR1 is SSHAT and CDR2 is FNYEAQ (reference sequence). The CDR3 is 20 residues long. This CDR3 is CASSLLVAGDMGSRTDTQYF. The CDR3 bases are TGTGCTAGCAGCTTATTAGTAGCGGGGGATATGGGGTCTCGCACAGATACGCAGTATTTT.

This clone was seen a handful of times. This chain uses TRBV19 with TRBJ1-5; tentative D call: TRBD1 (6 bases). The V and J ends lost 3 bases and 7 bases respectively, with 22 bases between them. Looked up from germline, CDR1 is LNHDA and CDR2 is SQIVND (reference sequence). This CDR3 has 17 amino acids. CDR3 sequence: CASSITSQTGLWQPQHF. The CDR3 DNA reads as TGTGCCAGTAGTATTACCTCACAGACAGGTTTGTGGCAGCCCCAGCATTTT. The variable domain in full, with the rest retrieved from reference TRBV19 and TRBJ1-5, is DGGITQSPKYLFRKEGQNVTLSCEQNLNHDAMYWYRQDPGQGLRLIYYSQIVNDFQKGDIAEGYSVSREKKESFPLTVTSAQKNPTAFYLCASSITSQTGLWQPQHFGDGTRLSIL.

This chain joins TRBV25-1 and TRBJ2-7, with D perhaps TRBD1 (5 bases). CDR1 is MGHDK and CDR2 is SYGVNS in the germline V gene. The CDR3 consists of 14 residues. With 5 bases removed from V and 3 bases from J, the gap between germline ends came to 14 bases. This CDR3 is CASSMGLRDYEQYF. CDR3 nucleotide sequence: TGTGCCAGCAGTATGGGGCTAAGGGACTACGAGCAGTACTTC.

This chain uses TRBV30 with TRBJ1-6; a weak D match, TRBD1 (5 bases). The V end was cut by 2 bases, the J end by 9 bases, with 14 bases between. The germline V gene encodes CDR1 GTSNPN and CDR2 SVGIG (reference sequence). The CDR3 spans 14 residues. The CDR3 sequence: CAWSRPSGGSPLHF. The CDR3 DNA follows: TGTGCCTGGAGTAGGCCCTCGGGGGGTTCACCCCTCCACTTT.

V is TRBV29-1 and J is TRBJ1-2; D is unresolved. V shed 3 bases and J shed 5 bases, with 10 bases lying between them. Germline loops: CDR1 SQVTM, CDR2 ANQGSEA. CDR3 length equals 12 residues. The CDR3, as DNA: TGCAGCGTTGATCACAGTGGATATGGCTACACCTTC. As protein: CSVDHSGYGYTF.

J is TRBJ2-6 and V is TRBV4-1, with D perhaps given as TRBD1 or TRBD2 (5 bases each). The germline CDR1 and CDR2 sequences are MGHRA and YSYEKL. V lost 4 bases, J lost 0 bases, and 13 bases lay in between. The CDR3 runs 17 residues. The CDR3 here is CASSPYVGTSGANVLTF. CDR3 bases: TGCGCCAGCAGCCCGTACGTAGGGACCTCTGGGGCCAACGTCCTGACTTTC.

J is TRBJ2-1 and V is TRBV18, with 12 nucleotides matching TRBD2. Germline trimming cut 4 bases from V and 0 bases from J; bases unmatched to any gene: 13. The germline V gene has CDR1 KGHSH and CDR2 LQKENI. The CDR3 sequence is 20 residues long. This chain's CDR3 is CASSLRLAGAHGSSYNEQFF. CDR3 bases: TGTGCCAGCTCACTCAGACTAGCGGGGGCCCACGGGAGCTCCTACAATGAGCAGTTCTTC. The full variable domain, rest sourced from reference TRBV18 and TRBJ2-1, is NAGVMQNPRHLVRRRGQEARLRCSPMKGHSHVYWYRQLPEEGLKFMVYLQKENIIDESGMPKERFSAEFPKEGPSILRIQQVVRGDSAAYFCASSLRLAGAHGSSYNEQFFGPGTRLTVL.

The chain's CDR3 is CASSEARDSNQPQHF. CDR3 coding DNA: TGTGCCAGCAGTGAAGCGCGGGATAGCAATCAGCCCCAGCATTTT. The rearrangement joins TRBV6-1 to TRBJ1-5; D gene ambiguous. From germline, CDR1 is MNHNS and CDR2 SASEGT. The V end was cut by 0 bases, the J end by 0 bases, with 6 bases between. The CDR3 sequence is 15 residues long.

This clone appeared once. The chain recombines TRBV5-1 with TRBJ1-4; no reliable D call. The CDR3 has 14 amino acids. V lost 2 bases to trimming and J lost 0 bases, with 5 bases between them. The V gene's germline CDR1 is SGHRS and CDR2 YFSETQ. CDR3 DNA: TGCGCCAGCAGCTTCAGTACAACTAATGAAAAACTGTTTTTT. Amino acid sequence: CASSFSTTNEKLFF. The full variable domain, its missing parts supplied by reference TRBV5-1 and TRBJ1-4, is KAGVTQTPRYLIKTRGQQVTLSCSPISGHRSVSWYQQTPGQGLQFLFEYFSETQRNKGNFPGRFSGRQFSNSRSEMNVSTLELGDSALYLCASSFSTTNEKLFFGSGTQLSVL.

The J gene is TRBJ2-1, the V gene TRBV2, with TRBD2 matching over 13 bases. CDR3 size: 15 residues. CDR1 is SNHLY and CDR2 is FYNNEI in the germline V gene. After removal of 5 bases from V and 5 bases from J, the junction contained 3 bases not matched to a gene. The CDR3 region is CASSRTSGGHNEQFF. The CDR3 coding sequence is TGTGCCAGCAGTCGGACTAGCGGGGGCCACAATGAGCAGTTCTTC.

The CDR3 DNA is TGTGCCAGCTCACCCCTCCCCGGGACATTTAAAGATACGCAGTATTTT. It codes for CASSPLPGTFKDTQYF. The chain links TRBV18 to TRBJ2-3; D possibly corresponds to TRBD1 (6 bases). The CDR3 runs 16 residues. With 3 bases removed from V and 5 bases from J, the gap between germline ends came to 18 bases. Per germline, CDR1 KGHSH and CDR2 LQKENI.

This chain joins TRBV15 and TRBJ2-7; 10 positions match TRBD2. With V trimmed by 0 bases and J by 0 bases, 5 bases remained unmatched. The CDR3 runs to 17 residues. Germline CDR1 LNHNV, CDR2 YYDKDF (reference sequence). In DNA, the CDR3 is TGTGCCACCAGCAGAGAGGCCTCTAGCGGGAGCTCCTACGAGCAGTACTTC. Amino acids: CATSREASSGSSYEQYF.

The chain combines TRBV7-8 with TRBJ2-7; 7 positions agree with TRBD2. This CDR3 has 18 amino acids. Germline V gene sequence: CDR1 SGHVS, CDR2 FQNEAQ. Trimming cost V 2 bases and J 2 bases; bases outside gene matches: 15. The CDR3 bases are TGTGCCAGCAGCTTACTCGGACCGGGAGGAGACAAGACCTACGAGCAGTACTTC. Its translation is CASSLLGPGGDKTYEQYF.

This sequence joins TRBV11-3 and TRBJ2-5; D is unclear. V lost 4 bases to trimming and J lost 5 bases, with 11 bases between them. CDR1 and CDR2 from the germline V gene are SGHNT and YENEEA. This CDR3 contains 13 residues. Written as DNA, the CDR3 is TGTGCCAGCAGCTCGACTGGGGTTGAGACCCAGTACTTC. This gives the protein CASSSTGVETQYF.

The chain combines TRBV5-3 with TRBJ1-1; no clear D. TRBV5-3 has ORF status, its function being uncertain. The V end was cut by 0 bases, the J end by 12 bases, with 9 bases between. This CDR3 has 11 amino acids. CDR3: CARSLAGKSFF. CDR3 sequence (DNA): TGTGCCAGAAGCTTGGCTGGTAAGTCTTTCTTT.